This T cell receptor (beta chain) was documented in a study of blood T cell dynamics during melanoma immunotherapy. Turning to the study itself: Standard first-line treatment here was pembrolizumab or nivolumab plus ipilimumab in metastatic melanoma.

Each cfDNA sample used a fixed 40 ng of plasma cell-free DNA. The data were produced by immunoSEQ multiplex PCR, yet TCRdb's version contains in-frame clones alone and is incomplete. Of 800 to 1,100 clones in the sample, 70% to 90% were seen once. CDR3 length equals 16 residues. Trimming took 5 bases from V and 3 from J, leaving 21 bases between them. The germline CDR1 and CDR2 sequences are GTSNPN and SVGIG (reference sequence). Indicated time point: week 3, after first cycle of checkpoint inhibitor. Sampling occurred pretreatment (T0) and at week 3 (W3), after cycle one of checkpoint blockade. Patients had no prior systemic cancer treatment, immunosuppressants or other active cancers.

Specimen: cell-free DNA from blood, collected from a patient treated with checkpoint blockade. The chain carries TRBV30 and TRBJ2-3; perhaps TRBD2 as D (6 bases). This TCR derives from a human donor with melanoma. CDR3 DNA sequence: TGTGCCTGGCGTAACCCTAGCGACCGAGGGACAGATACGCAGTATTTT. This sequence encodes CAWRNPSDRGTDTQYF.